This passage covers 21 T cell receptor beta chains from one sample sequenced in a study of breast tumors, draining lymph nodes, adjacent tissues. TCRdb processed the multiplex PCR reads anew with MiXCR; each CDR3 protein has one entry. This repertoire shows around 290,000 distinct CDR3 sequences, roughly 30% found once; its top ten account for roughly 1.2%. The lymph nodes were axillary draining lymph nodes from breast cancer patients. Sequencing was performed on axillary lymph node tissue. All receptors derive from a female donor with breast cancer. Some clones in this sample may be carry-over from other donors' samples.

The gene calls are TRBV5-1 and TRBJ2-1, with 11 bases lining up with TRBD1. This CDR3 is built from 16 residues. J lost 9 bases, V lost 0 bases, and 8 bases had no gene match. Germline V gene data show CDR1 as SGHRS and CDR2 as YFSETQ. Here the CDR3 DNA reads TGCGCCAGCAGCTTGGCCGGGGGACAGGGGGGCGGTGAGCAGTTCTTC. Translation gives CASSLAGGQGGGEQFF.

Concerning this clonotype: This CDR3 fails to terminate in the conserved phenylalanine or tryptophan, so it likely reflects a read error. The rearrangement links TRBV5-4 to TRBJ1-3, with TRBD1 as a possible D gene (6 bases). From germline, CDR1 is SGHNT and CDR2 YYREEE (reference sequence). Trimming cost V 2 bases and J 4 bases, with 10 bases left between them. This CDR3 has 14 residues. This CDR3 reads CASSLGGSGNTIYS. Written as DNA, the CDR3 is TGTGCCAGCAGCTTAGGGGGGTCCGGAAACACCATATATTCT.

On this clonotype: This may arise from a read error, as a much more abundant clone is one base away. V and J are TRBV5-5 and TRBJ2-7, with D perhaps TRBD2 (5 bases). The CDR3 has 14 residues. Germline CDR1 reads SGHKS; CDR2 reads YYEKEE (reference sequence). V was pared by 0 bases and J by 8 bases, with 15 bases between. The CDR3, as DNA: TGTGCCAGCAGCTTGGAAGCAGCGGAAACCAAGCAGTACTTC. Amino acid sequence: CASSLEAAETKQYF.

This clonotype showed up many times. This rearrangement joins TRBV18 to TRBJ1-5; D unclear. V dropped 4 bases and J dropped 9 bases, with 10 bases sitting between them. Germline V gene sequence: CDR1 KGHSH, CDR2 LQKENI. This CDR3 spans 12 amino acids. CDR3 DNA: TGTGCCAGCTCACTACCGCCCCTGCCCCAGCATTTT. The encoded protein is CASSLPPLPQHF.

There are many counts of this clonotype. The chain links TRBV6-6 to TRBJ1-2; D ambiguous. The V end lost 2 bases, the J end lost 3 bases, and 10 bases lay between the germline ends. The CDR3 is made up of 14 amino acids. Germline lookup yields CDR1 MNHNY and CDR2 SVGAGI (reference sequence). CDR3: CASSYRGSDYGYTF. The CDR3 nucleotides read TGTGCCAGCAGTTACCGGGGTTCGGACTATGGCTACACCTTC.

The V gene is TRBV7-9, the J gene TRBJ2-5; D is possibly TRBD2 (5 bases). The V end was cut by 1 base, the J end by 4 bases, with 19 bases between. The CDR3 is 17 amino acids. Germline V gene data show CDR1 as SEHNR and CDR2 as FQNEAQ (reference sequence). This CDR3 is CASSLGSRRVRTETQYF. In DNA, the CDR3 is TGTGCCAGCAGCTTAGGATCCCGGCGGGTGAGAACAGAGACCCAGTACTTC. The full variable domain, completed using reference TRBV7-9 and TRBJ2-5, is DTGVSQNPRHKITKRGQNVTFRCDPISEHNRLYWYRQTLGQGPEFLTYFQNEAQLEKSRLLSDRFSAERPKGSFSTLEIQRTEQGDSAMYLCASSLGSRRVRTETQYFGPGTRLLVL.

This clonotype showed up many times. This rearrangement joins TRBV9 to TRBJ2-1; perhaps D is TRBD1 or TRBD2 (6 bases each). CDR1 and CDR2 (germline): SGDLS, YYNGEE. CDR3 size: 15 residues. Trimming cost V 4 bases and J 3 bases, with 14 bases left between them. DNA of the CDR3: TGTGCCAGCAGCCGAGGGGGGTGGCTCTACAATGAGCAGTTCTTC. It yields the protein CASSRGGWLYNEQFF.

This clonotype has just one count. This chain joins TRBV28 and TRBJ2-1; 10 bases fit TRBD2. The CDR3 runs to 15 residues. Germline CDR1 reads MDHEN; CDR2 reads SYDVKM. V lost 6 bases to trimming and J lost 8 bases; unmatched junction nucleotides: 10. The CDR3: CASRPQLAGEDEQFF. In nucleotides, the CDR3 is TGTGCCAGCAGACCCCAGCTAGCGGGAGAAGATGAGCAGTTCTTC.

This clonotype has ten or more counts. The rearrangement uses TRBV19 and TRBJ2-1, with 7 bases that match TRBD2. The CDR3 sequence is 15 residues long. J gave up 8 bases and V 7 bases, and 14 bases lay outside the gene matches. Germline V lookup: CDR1 LNHDA, CDR2 SQIVND (reference sequence). CDR3: CASTPGAGVWHEQFF. The CDR3 nucleotides are TGTGCCAGTACCCCCGGTGCGGGAGTATGGCATGAGCAGTTCTTC.

This rearrangement joins TRBV20-1 to TRBJ2-1, with 13 bases lining up with TRBD2. Looked up from germline, CDR1 is DFQATT and CDR2 is SNEGSKA (reference sequence). Unmatched junction bases numbered 8, after V lost 3 bases and J lost 9 bases. The CDR3 spans 15 residues. DNA for the CDR3: TGCAGTGCTAGTGGACTAGCGGGAGAAAATTTTGAGCAGTTCTTC. Protein product: CSASGLAGENFEQFF.

This clonotype was picked up many times. The chain recombines TRBV11-3 with TRBJ2-5, with D perhaps TRBD1 (6 bases). V lost 5 bases and J lost 3, with 28 bases in between. CDR3 size: 19 residues. Germline CDR1 SGHNT, CDR2 YENEEA. The CDR3 loop reads CASSEGALQNRRGKETQYF. The CDR3 DNA is TGTGCCAGCAGCGAAGGGGCCCTCCAAAATCGCAGGGGCAAAGAGACCCAGTACTTC.

This clonotype has ten or more counts. This sequence joins TRBV9 and TRBJ2-6; TRBD1 aligns across 7 bases. The CDR3 has 16 amino acids. Unmatched junction bases numbered 8, after V lost 4 bases and J lost 4 bases. Germline V gene sequence: CDR1 SGDLS, CDR2 YYNGEE. CDR3 protein: CASSPRQGSGANVLTF. The CDR3 bases are TGTGCCAGCAGCCCCCGACAGGGTTCAGGGGCCAACGTCCTGACTTTC. The full variable domain, completed using reference TRBV9 and TRBJ2-6, is DSGVTQTPKHLITATGQRVTLRCSPRSGDLSVYWYQQSLDQGLQFLIQYYNGEERAKGNILERFSAQQFPDLHSELNLSSLELGDSALYFCASSPRQGSGANVLTFGAGSRLTVL.

This clonotype was seen ten or more times. V gene TRBV7-9 combines with J gene TRBJ2-2; D assignment may be TRBD1 or TRBD2 (5 bases each). The CDR3 sequence is 13 residues long. Germline V lookup: CDR1 SEHNR, CDR2 FQNEAQ (reference sequence). V was shortened by 0 bases and J by 13 bases, with 12 bases between the two germline ends. The CDR3 sequence is CASSLALGDGLFF. CDR3 coding DNA: TGTGCCAGCAGCTTAGCACTGGGGGACGGGCTGTTTTTT.

The CDR3 protein is CASSPPLASYNEQYF. In nucleotides, the CDR3 is TGTGCCAGCAGCCCACCCCTGGCCAGCTACAATGAGCAGTATTTT. V is TRBV9 and J is TRBJ2-3; D ambiguous. Germline V gene data show CDR1 as SGDLS and CDR2 as YYNGEE. The length of the CDR3 is 15 residues. Trimming left V 4 bases short and J 11 bases short, with 23 bases between.

Concerning this clonotype: The final CDR3 position lacks the conserved phenylalanine or tryptophan, pointing to a likely read error. The DNA is omitted, as the CDR3 cannot be located on it reliably, and the CDR3 follows TCRdb's listing. The chain carries TRBV25-1 and TRBJ2-5; TRBD2, the table's D call, lacks a check against the DNA. Inclusive of both ends, the CDR3 amounts to 15 amino acids. CDR1 is MGHDK and CDR2 is SYGVNS in the germline V gene. CDR3 region: CASSDSEALQETRYL.

Many counts were recorded for this clonotype. This chain joins TRBV19 and TRBJ2-5; possibly TRBD1 for D (6 bases). The germline CDR1 and CDR2 sequences are LNHDA and SQIVND (reference sequence). The CDR3 runs 15 residues. Trimming left V 2 bases short and J 1 base short, with 11 bases between. CDR3 sequence reads: CASSITGLGQETQYF. CDR3 coding DNA: TGTGCCAGTAGTATAACAGGGTTAGGCCAAGAGACCCAGTACTTC. The full variable domain, completed using reference TRBV19 and TRBJ2-5, is DGGITQSPKYLFRKEGQNVTLSCEQNLNHDAMYWYRQDPGQGLRLIYYSQIVNDFQKGDIAEGYSVSREKKESFPLTVTSAQKNPTAFYLCASSITGLGQETQYFGPGTRLLVL.

This clonotype was recorded many times. V usage is TRBV9 and J usage is TRBJ2-1; a possible D gene is TRBD2 (6 bases). The length of the CDR3 is 17 residues. Trimming shortened V by 0 bases and J by 0 bases, and 13 bases separated the two germline ends. In germline, CDR1 is SGDLS, CDR2 YYNGEE. As DNA, the CDR3 is TGTGCCAGCAGCGTAGGGGCTAGCGATAGCTCCTACAATGAGCAGTTCTTC. Translated: CASSVGASDSSYNEQFF. The full variable domain, completed using reference TRBV9 and TRBJ2-1, is DSGVTQTPKHLITATGQRVTLRCSPRSGDLSVYWYQQSLDQGLQFLIQYYNGEERAKGNILERFSAQQFPDLHSELNLSSLELGDSALYFCASSVGASDSSYNEQFFGPGTRLTVL.

This clonotype was counted many times. CDR3 residues: CASSYGMGSGEQYF. The DNA of the CDR3 is TGTGCCAGCAGTTACGGTATGGGGTCGGGCGAGCAGTACTTC. The rearrangement links TRBV6-5 to TRBJ2-7; D ambiguous. CDR3 length: 14 residues. V was shortened by 2 bases and J by 6 bases, with 14 bases between the two germline ends. Germline values: CDR1 MNHEY, CDR2 SVGAGI.

On this clonotype itself: Given a much more abundant clone one base away, this may be a read error. The rearrangement uses TRBV6-2 or TRBV6-3 and TRBJ1-6, with a tentative D call TRBD1 (6 bases). The CDR3 consists of 15 residues. V gave up 5 bases and J gave up 7 bases, with 15 bases separating them. The germline V gene encodes CDR1 MNHEY and CDR2 SVGEGT. The CDR3 protein is CASSHRQEGNSPLHF. As DNA, the CDR3 is TGTGCCAGCAGTCACCGACAGGAGGGAAATTCACCCCTCCACTTT.

With respect to this clonotype: At one end, the junction sequence differs from germline, possibly due to a read error. The chain recombines TRBV24-1 with TRBJ2-3; a possible D gene is TRBD2 (6 bases). This CDR3 contains 15 residues. The germline gives CDR1 KGHDR, CDR2 SFDVKD. CDR3 amino acids: CAPSRSAGSTDTQYF. The DNA of the CDR3 is TGCGCCCCCAGTCGGTCAGCGGGCAGCACAGATACGCAGTATTTT.

The sample holds many counts of this clonotype. The chain joins TRBV4-1 to TRBJ1-4, with TRBD1 identical over 9 bases. V trimming: 7 bases; J trimming: 7 bases; junction bases outside the gene matches: 13. This CDR3 spans 16 amino acids. Germline-derived CDR1 and CDR2 are MGHRA and YSYEKL. CDR3 sequence (DNA): TGCGCCAGCAAACGGGACAGGGCAAGGGGCAGTGAAAAACTGTTTTTT. Translation: CASKRDRARGSEKLFF.